The T cell receptor beta chain under discussion was sequenced for a study of identifying expanded T cells in peripheral blood. Findings and caveats of the study: Clone count variance between roughly 2-week samples rose with total template count. Technical replicates showed roughly 1.2 changed clones; two weeks roughly 15; four weeks 19.

The table lists this clone with a few counts. No antigen is known for it. Healthy donors had no documented immune events, such as infections, while sampled. TCRdb's copy holds only in-frame clones and misses some; the assay was immunoSEQ multiplex PCR. This table has around 80,000 clones, 85% to 90% appearing once. The receptor's source is a person aged 18-70 years in good health. The material sequenced was blood.

CDR3 loop: CAISVPGTGRANYGYTF. CDR3 DNA: TGTGCCATCAGTGTTCCCGGGACAGGGCGAGCTAACTATGGCTACACCTTC. The chain employs TRBV10-3 and TRBJ1-2; 9 bases agree with TRBD1. The CDR3 consists of 17 residues. With 4 bases clipped from V and 0 bases from J, the junction kept 9 bases outside the gene matches. Germline V lookup: CDR1 ENHRY, CDR2 SYGVKD.